These 5 T cell receptor beta chains were all obtained from the same sample, sequenced in a study of metastatic and nonmetastatic thyroid tumors. Nobody among the patients had been given any treatment before thyroid surgery. TCRdb re-called the PCR reads through MiXCR. The sample consists of 15,000 to 25,000 clones, 22% of them appearing once. The sequencing input was tumor tissue. The receptors derive from a male donor with papillary thyroid cancer or a benign thyroid nodule (not recorded which). Some clones in this sample may be carry-over from other donors' samples.

This clone was picked up many times. The genes are TRBV7-3 and TRBJ2-7; 16 nucleotides align to TRBD2. There are 19 residues in the CDR3. CDR1 and CDR2 (germline): SGHTA, FQGTGA. Trimming at V came to 1 base and at J to 5 bases, leaving 11 bases not matched to a gene. For the CDR3, the DNA is TGTGCCAGCAGCTTAAGGGTAGGGGGACTAGCGGGAGGGCCTAACGAGCAGTACTTC. Amino acid sequence: CASSLRVGGLAGGPNEQYF.

This chain connects TRBV12-3 or TRBV12-4 to TRBJ2-5, with 9 bases that match TRBD2. Germline trimming cut 3 bases from V and 1 base from J; bases unmatched to any gene: 0. The CDR3 sequence is 14 residues long. CDR3 sequence: CASSLGLAQETQYF. In DNA, the CDR3 is TGTGCCAGCAGTTTGGGACTAGCCCAAGAGACCCAGTACTTC.

This clone was observed many times. The chain joins TRBV30 to TRBJ1-3; no firm D call. Germline V gene data show CDR1 as GTSNPN and CDR2 as SVGIG (reference sequence). CDR3 length equals 14 residues. V gave up 3 bases and J gave up 0 bases, with 9 bases separating them. The CDR3: CAWSLAISGNTIYF. The CDR3 coding sequence is TGTGCCTGGAGCCTGGCGATCTCTGGAAACACCATATATTTT.

This clone was seen more than once but under ten times. The chain uses TRBV6-1 and TRBJ2-7, with TRBD1 matching over 7 bases. V shed 7 bases and J 8 bases; nucleotides not matched to a gene: 8. The CDR3 totals 12 residues. Germline CDR1 reads MNHNS; CDR2 reads SASEGT. The CDR3 nucleotides read TGTGCCAGCACCGCGACAGGGTTAAAGCAGTACTTC. Translation gives CASTATGLKQYF.

In this sample, this clone turned up many times. The chain joins TRBV25-1 to TRBJ2-7; D remains ambiguous. The germline V gene encodes CDR1 MGHDK and CDR2 SYGVNS. The CDR3 totals 11 residues. Between the trimmed V and J ends, which lost 11 bases and 4 bases, there was a span of 12 bases. The CDR3 protein is CAPLKRYEQYF. CDR3 DNA: TGTGCCCCTCTAAAGAGGTACGAGCAGTACTTC.